This T cell receptor beta chain was sequenced for a study of beta chain features in type 1 diabetes. Sequencing targeted expressed TCRB transcripts, as all isolated RNA had been reverse transcribed. TCRdb's copy holds only in-frame clones and misses some; the assay was immunoSEQ multiplex PCR. Among roughly 150,000 clones listed, 11% were seen once. In its sample, this clone was seen a few times. The CDR3 runs 13 residues. CDR1 and CDR2 from the germline V gene are LNHNV and YYDKDF (reference sequence). The V end lost 0 bases, the J end lost 9 bases, and 9 bases lay between the germline ends. This sequence was found in a man between 18 and 29 years old in good health. Specimen: central memory CD4+ T cells from blood. The chain is built from TRBV15 and TRBJ2-1; no clear D. The CDR3 protein is CATSRDGRSEQFF. The CDR3 coding sequence is TGTGCCACCAGCAGAGATGGGCGTAGTGAGCAGTTCTTC.